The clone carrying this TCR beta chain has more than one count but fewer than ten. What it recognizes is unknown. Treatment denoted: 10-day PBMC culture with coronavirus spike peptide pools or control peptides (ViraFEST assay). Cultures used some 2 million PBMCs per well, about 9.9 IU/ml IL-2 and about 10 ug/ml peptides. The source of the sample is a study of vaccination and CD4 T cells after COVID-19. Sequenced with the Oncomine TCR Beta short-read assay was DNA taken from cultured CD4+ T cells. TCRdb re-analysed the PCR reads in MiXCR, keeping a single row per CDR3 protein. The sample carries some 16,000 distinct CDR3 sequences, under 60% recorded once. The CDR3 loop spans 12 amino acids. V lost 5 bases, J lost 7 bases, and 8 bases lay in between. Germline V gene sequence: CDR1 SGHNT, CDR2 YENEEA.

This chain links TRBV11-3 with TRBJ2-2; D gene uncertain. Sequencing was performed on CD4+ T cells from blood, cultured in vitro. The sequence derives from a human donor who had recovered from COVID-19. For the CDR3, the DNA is TGTGCCAGCAGCCAAGTAGACGGGGAGCTGTTTTTT. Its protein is CASSQVDGELFF.